Listed here are 26 T cell receptor beta chains from one sample, sequenced in a study of shared clonotypes between healthy human individuals. Generated by immunoSEQ multiplex PCR, the TCRdb table keeps only in-frame clones and is missing some. This sample has 740,000 or so clones, with 55% to 85% found just once. The sequenced sample was memory CD4+ T cells sorted from blood. The sample's subset: CD45RA-negative fraction. These receptors came from a woman aged 25 to 39 in good health.

J is TRBJ2-7 and V is TRBV7-2; tentative D call: TRBD2 (5 bases). V shed 3 bases and J shed 3 bases, with 12 bases lying between them. Germline CDR1 SGHTA, CDR2 FQGNSA. CDR3 length: 14 amino acids. This CDR3 is CASSFQAGDYEQYF. The CDR3 bases are TGTGCCAGCAGCTTTCAGGCGGGTGACTACGAGCAGTACTTC.

The chain uses TRBV19 and TRBJ2-4, with 7 bases lining up with TRBD2. CDR3 length: 18 amino acids. Germline V gene data show CDR1 as LNHDA and CDR2 as SQIVND (reference sequence). Unmatched junction bases numbered 14, after V lost 5 bases and J lost 1 base. This CDR3 is CASSPDTQLTSAKNIQYF. CDR3 coding DNA: TGTGCCAGTAGTCCCGACACTCAATTGACTAGCGCCAAAAACATTCAGTACTTC.

The chain uses TRBV6-5 and TRBJ2-7; D remains unclear. Trimming removed 5 bases from V and 4 bases from J, with 18 bases in between. The CDR3 is made up of 15 amino acids. Germline values: CDR1 MNHEY, CDR2 SVGAGI. As DNA, the CDR3 is TGTGCCAGCAGTCCCAGACCGGACGGTTCTTACGAGCAGTACTTC. Translation: CASSPRPDGSYEQYF.

The rearrangement uses TRBV10-3 and TRBJ1-1; D remains ambiguous. Deletions cut 0 bases from V and 6 bases from J, with 17 bases between. Per germline, CDR1 ENHRY and CDR2 SYGVKD. This CDR3 has 16 residues. The DNA of the CDR3 is TGTGCCATCAGTGAGTCCAACGGAGCTGTGGAGGCTGAAGCTTTCTTT. Protein: CAISESNGAVEAEAFF.

The chain joins TRBV27 to TRBJ2-5; the match to TRBD2 covers 12 bases. V was pared by 4 bases and J by 5 bases, with 11 bases of the junction left unmatched. The CDR3 consists of 17 residues. Germline V gene lookup returns CDR1 MNHEY and CDR2 SMNVEV (reference sequence). The CDR3, as DNA: TGTGCCAGCAGTTCCTGGACTAGCGGGAAAGATAGGGAGACCCAGTACTTC. Translated: CASSSWTSGKDRETQYF.

This clone has just a few counts. The V and J genes are TRBV7-9 and TRBJ2-7; 7 positions agree with TRBD1. CDR1 is SEHNR and CDR2 is FQNEAQ in the germline V gene (reference sequence). The length of the CDR3 is 16 residues. V shed 5 bases and J 4 bases; nucleotides not matched to a gene: 14. CDR3 DNA sequence: TGTGCCAGCAGCCCAGGTAGGGGGCGCTTGCAGTACGAGCAGTACTTC. Protein product: CASSPGRGRLQYEQYF.

This clone was picked up one time. The rearrangement uses TRBV19 and TRBJ1-5; D may be TRBD1 (5 bases). This CDR3 is built from 14 residues. Trimming stripped 11 bases from V and 1 base from J, with 15 bases between. The germline V gene encodes CDR1 LNHDA and CDR2 SQIVND (reference sequence). For the CDR3, the DNA is TGTGCCTCCGCCCCAGGGAACAGCAATCAGCCCCAGCATTTT. Translated, it gives CASAPGNSNQPQHF.

At least ten counts were recorded for this clone. V usage is TRBV28 and J usage is TRBJ2-7; D may be TRBD2 (6 bases). Trimming took off 7 bases at V and 6 bases at J, with 22 bases between the two ends. There are 15 residues in the CDR3. The germline V gene has CDR1 MDHEN and CDR2 SYDVKM. The CDR3 DNA is TGTGCCAGCACTCCACCCGGAGGGAGTTTCGGCGAGCAGTACTTC. This codes for CASTPPGGSFGEQYF.

The chain combines TRBV5-6 with TRBJ1-2; D is unresolved. The V and J ends lost 1 base and 6 bases respectively, with 10 bases between them. The germline CDR1 and CDR2 sequences are SGHDT and YYEEEE. This CDR3 is built from 13 residues. In nucleotides, the CDR3 is TGTGCCAGCAGCTTGCTTAACGGCGATGGCTACACCTTC. Translating it yields CASSLLNGDGYTF.

This chain links TRBV28 with TRBJ1-5, with D hard to call. Looked up from germline, CDR1 is MDHEN and CDR2 is SYDVKM. This CDR3 spans 10 amino acids. Deletions cut 8 bases from V and 9 bases from J, with 8 bases between. Here the CDR3 reads CASGWGPQHF. DNA for the CDR3: TGTGCCAGCGGGTGGGGGCCCCAGCATTTT.

The chain carries TRBV5-4 and TRBJ1-1, with a tentative D call TRBD1 (6 bases). The CDR3 loop spans 14 amino acids. Trimming stripped 4 bases from V and 1 base from J, with 11 bases between. Per the germline V gene, CDR1 is SGHNT and CDR2 is YYREEE (reference sequence). This CDR3 is CASSPGGGNTEAFF. In DNA, the CDR3 is TGTGCCAGCAGCCCAGGAGGGGGGAACACTGAAGCTTTCTTT.

The V and J genes are TRBV19 and TRBJ1-5; 7 nucleotides match TRBD1. Germline lookup yields CDR1 LNHDA and CDR2 SQIVND (reference sequence). With 1 base clipped from V and 2 bases from J, the junction kept 11 bases outside the gene matches. The CDR3 runs 18 residues. The CDR3 sequence is CASSIGQGGSTGNQPQHF. The CDR3 bases are TGTGCCAGTAGTATAGGACAGGGTGGGAGTACGGGCAATCAGCCCCAGCATTTT.

On this clone itself: The junction and the germline gene differ at one end; a read error may be behind it. The chain carries TRBV29-1 and TRBJ1-1, with D unresolved. CDR1 and CDR2 (germline): SQVTM, ANQGSEA. The CDR3 is made up of 14 amino acids. This CDR3 is CSVKEADLNTEAFF. The DNA for the CDR3 is TGCAGCGTTAAAGAGGCAGATCTGAACACTGAAGCTTTCTTT.

The rearrangement links TRBV11-2 to TRBJ1-2; TRBD1 agrees at 8 bases. This CDR3 spans 14 amino acids. Germline V gene sequence: CDR1 SGHAT, CDR2 FQNNGV. Unmatched junction bases numbered 6, after V lost 3 bases and J lost 6 bases. The CDR3 nucleotides are TGTGCCAGCAGCTTGACGCAGGGGGCAAATGGCTACACCTTC. Translating it yields CASSLTQGANGYTF.

This clone showed up just once. The genes are TRBV4-2 and TRBJ2-3, with 8 bases lining up with TRBD2. Germline V gene lookup returns CDR1 LGHNA and CDR2 YNFKEQ. The CDR3 contains 17 residues. V lost 1 base to trimming and J lost 5 bases; unmatched junction nucleotides: 11. The CDR3 sequence: CASSQALSGGPGDTQYF. In DNA form, the CDR3 reads TGTGCCAGCAGCCAAGCCCTTTCGGGAGGGCCGGGAGATACGCAGTATTTT.

On this clone itself: At the DNA level, this CDR3 is encoded by other sequences in the same sample as well. The V and J genes are TRBV6-1 and TRBJ1-3; D uncertain. Trimming cost V 10 bases and J 4 bases, with 8 bases left between them. Germline V gene sequence: CDR1 MNHNS, CDR2 SASEGT. The CDR3 covers 11 residues. This CDR3 reads CATARGNTIYF. The CDR3 DNA reads TGTGCCACCGCGCGGGGAAACACCATATATTTT.

This chain uses TRBV5-8 with TRBJ1-2; 9 positions agree with TRBD1. The CDR3 covers 14 residues. Germline loops: CDR1 SGHTS, CDR2 YDEGEE. V lost 4 bases and J lost 7; bases outside the gene matches: 8. CDR3: CASSHLTGGRGYTF. CDR3 sequence (DNA): TGTGCCAGCAGCCATCTAACAGGGGGCCGTGGCTACACCTTC.

This clone appeared a few times. This chain links TRBV6-1 with TRBJ2-2; TRBD1 matches at 9 bases. V lost 10 bases and J lost 7; bases outside the gene matches: 10. CDR1 and CDR2 from the germline V gene are MNHNS and SASEGT. The CDR3 has 14 amino acids. CDR3 amino acids: CATRTGTGHGELFF. For the CDR3, the DNA is TGTGCCACACGAACCGGGACAGGGCACGGGGAGCTGTTTTTT.

The chain is built from TRBV25-1 and TRBJ2-2; either TRBD1 or TRBD2 may fit D (5 bases each). V was pared by 7 bases and J by 4 bases, with 13 bases between. Germline V lookup: CDR1 MGHDK, CDR2 SYGVNS. This CDR3 spans 14 amino acids. The CDR3 region has the DNA TGTGCCAGCACCAGGGCCGGGGCCACCGGGGAGCTGTTTTTT. As protein: CASTRAGATGELFF.

The V call is TRBV9, the J call TRBJ2-7; TRBD2 might be the D (6 bases). The germline V gene encodes CDR1 SGDLS and CDR2 YYNGEE. Deletions cut 5 bases from V and 3 bases from J, with 21 bases between. This CDR3 spans 16 amino acids. The CDR3 here is CASSPFNFGSSYEQYF. The CDR3 DNA sequence: TGTGCCAGCAGTCCGTTCAACTTCGGGAGTAGCTACGAGCAGTACTTC.

This chain's CDR3 is CASSGTGDGYTF. In DNA form, the CDR3 reads TGCGCCAGCAGCGGCACAGGGGATGGCTACACCTTC. The V gene is TRBV5-1, the J gene TRBJ1-2, with 7 bases fitting TRBD1. V lost 4 bases and J lost 6; bases outside the gene matches: 3. This CDR3 region has 12 residues. Germline V gene sequence: CDR1 SGHRS, CDR2 YFSETQ.

The chain joins TRBV19 to TRBJ2-5; D unclear. With 5 bases removed from V and 5 bases from J, the gap between germline ends came to 9 bases. The germline V gene has CDR1 LNHDA and CDR2 SQIVND (reference sequence). The CDR3 is 12 residues long. CDR3 in DNA: TGTGCCAGTAGTTTCGATGGGGAGACCCAGTACTTC. It yields the protein CASSFDGETQYF. Together with reference TRBV19 and TRBJ2-5, the CDR3 gives the full variable domain: DGGITQSPKYLFRKEGQNVTLSCEQNLNHDAMYWYRQDPGQGLRLIYYSQIVNDFQKGDIAEGYSVSREKKESFPLTVTSAQKNPTAFYLCASSFDGETQYFGPGTRLLVL.

The gene calls are TRBV19 and TRBJ1-1; D remains ambiguous. CDR1 LNHDA and CDR2 SQIVND come from the germline V gene (reference sequence). V was shortened by 4 bases and J by 1 base, with 7 bases between the two germline ends. The CDR3 is 13 amino acids. CDR3 amino acids: CASSNRENTEAFF. CDR3 sequence (DNA): TGTGCCAGTAGTAACCGGGAGAACACTGAAGCTTTCTTT.

The gene calls are TRBV28 and TRBJ2-7; 12 positions agree with TRBD2. J gave up 5 bases and V 6 bases, and 8 bases lay outside the gene matches. The CDR3 loop spans 15 amino acids. Germline V gives CDR1 MDHEN, CDR2 SYDVKM. CDR3 sequence reads: CASSQLTSGRDEQYF. In DNA form, the CDR3 reads TGTGCCAGCAGCCAACTGACTAGCGGGAGAGACGAGCAGTACTTC.

The chain couples TRBV7-9 to TRBJ1-4; unclear D gene. The V end lost 4 bases, the J end lost 7 bases, and 10 bases lay between the germline ends. From germline, CDR1 is SEHNR and CDR2 FQNEAQ (reference sequence). The CDR3 totals 13 residues. The CDR3, as DNA: TGTGCCAGCAGCTCAGACATTGGTGAAAAACTGTTTTTT. It yields the protein CASSSDIGEKLFF.

To note about this clone: Other DNA sequences of this sample code for an identical CDR3. This chain connects TRBV5-1 to TRBJ2-3; no reliable D call. This CDR3 has 14 residues. Trimming cost V 0 bases and J 0 bases, with 5 bases left between them. The germline CDR1 and CDR2 sequences are SGHRS and YFSETQ. The chain's CDR3 is CASSLAASTDTQYF. DNA of the CDR3: TGCGCCAGCAGCTTGGCAGCTAGCACAGATACGCAGTATTTT.